These 28 T cell receptor beta chains originate from one sample sequenced in a study of cytomegalovirus exposure and HLA in healthy donors. The primer mix had 60 Vbeta and 13 Jbeta primers. Assay used: immunoSEQ multiplex PCR; TCRdb lists only in-frame clones, some missing. The sample carries roughly 100,000 clones, approximately 69% recorded once. Sequences were obtained from PBMCs. These receptors were obtained from a man aged 25 to 40 in good health and CMV-seronegative.

The chain combines TRBV5-4 with TRBJ1-2; the match to TRBD1 covers 8 bases. This CDR3 is 14 amino acids long. Germline CDR1 SGHNT, CDR2 YYREEE (reference sequence). The trim removed 2 bases at V and 2 bases at J, leaving 2 bases unmatched. CDR3 residues: CASSLQGGNYGYTF. In nucleotides, the CDR3 is TGTGCCAGCAGCTTACAGGGGGGAAACTATGGCTACACCTTC.

The rearrangement uses TRBV7-9 and TRBJ2-7, with 14 positions matching TRBD2. From germline, CDR1 is SEHNR and CDR2 FQNEAQ (reference sequence). Losses at the gene ends were 5 bases for V and 5 bases for J; bases not matched to a gene: 2. This CDR3 is 14 amino acids long. In nucleotides, the CDR3 is TGTGCCAGCAGCCAGGGACTAGCGGGAGACGAGCAGTACTTC. This encodes CASSQGLAGDEQYF.

The chain recombines TRBV7-2 with TRBJ1-6; D remains unclear. Germline CDR1 and CDR2: SGHTA and FQGNSA. The V and J ends lost 2 bases and 7 bases respectively, with 9 bases between them. The length of the CDR3 is 14 residues. The CDR3 is CASSLLPPNSPLHF. In DNA, the CDR3 is TGTGCCAGCAGCTTACTTCCTCCCAATTCACCCCTCCACTTT.

This chain joins TRBV6-1 and TRBJ1-4, with 11 bases identical to TRBD1. This CDR3 spans 15 amino acids. V trimming: 7 bases; J trimming: 6 bases; junction bases outside the gene matches: 7. Germline values: CDR1 MNHNS, CDR2 SASEGT. The chain's CDR3 is CASIVPGQGDEKLFF. In nucleotides, the CDR3 is TGTGCCAGCATAGTCCCGGGACAGGGGGATGAAAAACTGTTTTTT.

The chain is built from TRBV28 and TRBJ2-1; D might be TRBD2 (5 bases). Germline V gene sequence: CDR1 MDHEN, CDR2 SYDVKM. The CDR3 has 14 amino acids. Trimming took 6 bases from V and 2 from J, leaving 11 bases between them. The CDR3 loop is CASRTRPTYNEQFF. The DNA for the CDR3 is TGTGCCAGCAGAACTAGGCCTACCTACAATGAGCAGTTCTTC.

This clone has just a few counts. The genes are TRBV18 and TRBJ2-1, with D maybe TRBD2 (6 bases). There are 16 residues in the CDR3. Germline V gives CDR1 KGHSH, CDR2 LQKENI. The V and J ends lost 5 bases and 0 bases respectively, with 14 bases between them. The CDR3 DNA follows: TGTGCCAGCTCAATAGGAGGGACGAGCTCCTACAATGAGCAGTTCTTC. It specifies CASSIGGTSSYNEQFF. Supplemented by reference TRBV18 and TRBJ2-1, the full variable domain reads NAGVMQNPRHLVRRRGQEARLRCSPMKGHSHVYWYRQLPEEGLKFMVYLQKENIIDESGMPKERFSAEFPKEGPSILRIQQVVRGDSAAYFCASSIGGTSSYNEQFFGPGTRLTVL.

The chain combines TRBV6-6 with TRBJ1-1; a weak D match, TRBD1 (6 bases). The CDR3 length is 15 residues. CDR1 MNHNY and CDR2 SVGAGI come from the germline V gene (reference sequence). Trimming left V 6 bases short and J 1 base short, with 15 bases between. For the CDR3, the DNA is TGTGCCAGCAGGGCCCGCGGACAGCAGAACACTGAAGCTTTCTTT. Translating it yields CASRARGQQNTEAFF.

This sequence joins TRBV30 and TRBJ2-7, with D maybe TRBD1 (6 bases). The CDR3 has 14 amino acids. CDR1 is GTSNPN and CDR2 is SVGIG in the germline V gene (reference sequence). Trimming took off 1 base at V and 5 bases at J, with 15 bases between the two ends. Here the CDR3 DNA reads TGTGCCTGGAGTGGGGCAGGGGTCTTCCACGAGCAGTACTTC. It yields the protein CAWSGAGVFHEQYF.

The chain uses TRBV18 and TRBJ2-3, with D maybe TRBD2 (9 bases). Germline loops: CDR1 KGHSH, CDR2 LQKENI. This CDR3 has 18 amino acids. Trimming shortened V by 3 bases and J by 7 bases, and 26 bases separated the two germline ends. CDR3 amino acids: CASSPPNVRGLAGNTQYF. CDR3 nucleotide sequence: TGTGCCAGCTCACCTCCGAACGTCAGGGGGCTAGCGGGAAATACGCAGTATTTT.

V and J are TRBV7-2 and TRBJ2-7, with 9 nucleotides matching TRBD1. The CDR3 sequence is 15 residues long. Germline-derived CDR1 and CDR2 are SGHTA and FQGNSA. Trimming removed 5 bases from V and 4 bases from J; junction bases left unmatched: 9. The chain's CDR3 is CASSLSGQGTYEQYF. In nucleotides, the CDR3 is TGTGCCAGCAGCCTCTCTGGACAGGGGACGTACGAGCAGTACTTC.

This clone has just one count. V gene TRBV6-1 combines with J gene TRBJ2-7, with D perhaps matching TRBD2 (6 bases). Germline V CDR1 and CDR2: MNHNS, SASEGT. V was pared by 3 bases and J by 0 bases, with 12 bases between. This CDR3 has 15 residues. As DNA, the CDR3 is TGTGCCAGCAGTGACCGAACCGGGGGCTCCTACGAGCAGTACTTC. It specifies CASSDRTGGSYEQYF.

The chain employs TRBV2 and TRBJ1-1; 7 bases fit TRBD1. J gave up 0 bases and V 3 bases, and 4 bases lay outside the gene matches. The CDR3 runs 15 residues. In germline, CDR1 is SNHLY, CDR2 FYNNEI. CDR3 sequence reads: CASSEFGQVNTEAFF. Written as DNA, the CDR3 is TGTGCCAGCAGTGAGTTTGGACAGGTGAACACTGAAGCTTTCTTT. Variable domain in full (rest from reference TRBV2 and TRBJ1-1): EPEVTQTPSHQVTQMGQEVILRCVPISNHLYFYWYRQILGQKVEFLVSFYNNEISEKSEIFDDQFSVERPDGSNFTLKIRSTKLEDSAMYFCASSEFGQVNTEAFFGQGTRLTVV.

The chain recombines TRBV28 with TRBJ2-4, with a tentative D call TRBD2 (5 bases). The CDR3 spans 13 residues. Germline V gene data show CDR1 as MDHEN and CDR2 as SYDVKM. V was trimmed by 5 bases and J by 7 bases, leaving 12 bases between them. This CDR3 is CASSPPGLNIQYF. The CDR3 DNA reads as TGTGCCAGCAGTCCTCCGGGGTTGAACATTCAGTACTTC.

The rearrangement joins TRBV6-4 to TRBJ2-5, with 8 bases fitting TRBD2. The J call may be in error: the DNA end matches TRBJ2-7 better. This CDR3 is built from 15 residues. Germline V CDR1 and CDR2: MRHNA, SNTAGT. The chain's CDR3 is CASSCCGRSPYEQYF. In DNA form, the CDR3 reads TGTGCCAGCAGTTGTTGCGGGAGGTCCCCATACGAGCAGTACTTC.

This clone was seen a handful of times. J is TRBJ2-1 and V is TRBV27, with a possible D match to TRBD2 (6 bases). Trimming removed 1 base at V and 5 bases at J, with 9 bases between. Germline V lookup: CDR1 MNHEY, CDR2 SMNVEV (reference sequence). This CDR3 spans 14 amino acids. The CDR3 protein is CASSLWGGHNEQFF. The DNA for the CDR3 is TGTGCCAGCAGTTTATGGGGAGGACACAATGAGCAGTTCTTC.

The genes are TRBV5-4 and TRBJ2-3; perhaps TRBD2 as D (6 bases). V was clipped by 4 bases and J by 6 bases, with 21 bases between them. This CDR3 spans 16 amino acids. Germline values: CDR1 SGHNT, CDR2 YYREEE (reference sequence). CDR3 in amino acids: CASSHPGDRGMDTQYF. The CDR3 region has the DNA TGTGCCAGCAGCCACCCGGGAGACCGAGGTATGGATACGCAGTATTTT.

The rearrangement links TRBV19 to TRBJ1-5, with 7 positions matching TRBD1. J gave up 4 bases and V 6 bases, and 6 bases lay outside the gene matches. CDR3 length: 14 amino acids. In germline, CDR1 is LNHDA, CDR2 SQIVND (reference sequence). The CDR3 region is CASSRGTANQPQHF. CDR3 nucleotides: TGTGCCAGTAGCCGTGGGACAGCAAATCAGCCCCAGCATTTT.

The J gene is TRBJ2-1, the V gene TRBV25-1; the D is unclear. This CDR3 is 14 amino acids long. V was cut by 1 base and J by 7 bases, with 11 bases left in between. Germline CDR1 and CDR2: MGHDK and SYGVNS. Here the CDR3 DNA reads TGTGCCAGCAGTGAATTTGTGGAGTCAAATGAGCAGTTCTTC. Amino acids: CASSEFVESNEQFF.

The V gene is TRBV10-3, the J gene TRBJ2-7; TRBD1 agrees at 9 bases. The CDR3 totals 14 residues. Germline-derived CDR1 and CDR2 are ENHRY and SYGVKD. Unmatched junction bases numbered 8, after V lost 6 bases and J lost 5 bases. The CDR3 here is CAISQRDRENEQYF. The CDR3 bases are TGTGCCATCAGCCAACGGGACAGGGAGAACGAGCAGTACTTC.

In this sample, this clone turned up a few times. The CDR3 spells CASSLVEGLMKTGELFF. The DNA of the CDR3 is TGTGCCAGCAGTTTAGTTGAGGGTTTGATGAAGACCGGGGAGCTGTTTTTT. The chain recombines TRBV28 with TRBJ2-2; a weak D match, TRBD2 (5 bases). CDR3 size: 17 residues. The V gene's germline CDR1 is MDHEN and CDR2 SYDVKM. The germline V and J ends were trimmed by 2 bases and 5 bases, with 18 bases remaining between them. The whole variable domain, remainder taken from reference TRBV28 and TRBJ2-2, is DVKVTQSSRYLVKRTGEKVFLECVQDMDHENMFWYRQDPGLGLRLIYFSYDVKMKEKGDIPEGYSVSREKKERFSLILESASTNQTSMYLCASSLVEGLMKTGELFFGEGSRLTVL.

This chain connects TRBV15 to TRBJ2-5, with 9 bases that match TRBD1. The CDR3 consists of 18 residues. Trimming took 5 bases from V and 2 from J; bases not matched to a gene: 15. The germline gives CDR1 LNHNV, CDR2 YYDKDF (reference sequence). CDR3 sequence: CATSSPKGTGRGQETQYF. CDR3 in DNA: TGTGCCACCAGCTCCCCCAAAGGGACAGGGAGGGGGCAAGAGACCCAGTACTTC.

CDR3 residues: CASSQQGNQPQHF. In DNA, the CDR3 is TGTGCCAGCAGTCAACAGGGAAATCAGCCCCAGCATTTT. The rearrangement links TRBV6-5 to TRBJ1-5; a weak D match, TRBD1 (6 bases). CDR1 and CDR2 (germline): MNHEY, SVGAGI. The CDR3 covers 13 residues. Trimming took 5 bases from V and 4 from J, leaving 9 bases between them.

The chain recombines TRBV19 with TRBJ2-1; D may be TRBD2 (5 bases). Trimming stripped 7 bases from V and 1 base from J, with 8 bases between. The CDR3 is made up of 13 amino acids. Per germline, CDR1 LNHDA and CDR2 SQIVND (reference sequence). CDR3 loop: CASKRRSYNEQFF. Written as DNA, the CDR3 is TGTGCCAGTAAAAGGAGGTCCTACAATGAGCAGTTCTTC.

The J gene is TRBJ2-1, the V gene TRBV28, with a weak D call TRBD2 (7 bases). The germline V gene encodes CDR1 MDHEN and CDR2 SYDVKM. V gave up 0 bases and J gave up 6 bases, with 15 bases separating them. The CDR3 contains 16 residues. The CDR3 nucleotides are TGTGCCAGCAGTTTATGGGGAGGGGGAAGGCCCAATGAGCAGTTCTTC. It codes for CASSLWGGGRPNEQFF.

The chain employs TRBV29-1 and TRBJ1-4; 7 bases align to TRBD1. The J segment lost 8 bases and the V segment lost 7 bases, leaving 13 bases of the junction unmatched. Per the germline V gene, CDR1 is SQVTM and CDR2 is ANQGSEA. This CDR3 has 14 residues. The CDR3 nucleotides are TGCAGCGCTACTGGACAGGTTCGAGGGGAAAAACTGTTTTTT. Protein: CSATGQVRGEKLFF. Based on the CDR3 plus reference TRBV29-1 and TRBJ1-4, the full variable domain is SAVISQKPSRDICQRGTSLTIQCQVDSQVTMMFWYRQQPGQSLTLIATANQGSEATYESGFVIDKFPISRPNLTFSTLTVSNMSPEDSSIYLCSATGQVRGEKLFFGSGTQLSVL.

This chain connects TRBV19 to TRBJ1-4; no reliable D call. The CDR3 consists of 14 residues. Germline values: CDR1 LNHDA, CDR2 SQIVND (reference sequence). V dropped 3 bases and J dropped 0 bases, with 5 bases sitting between them. The CDR3 protein is CASSMRTTNEKLFF. The DNA for the CDR3 is TGTGCCAGTAGTATGAGGACAACTAATGAAAAACTGTTTTTT.

V usage is TRBV30 and J usage is TRBJ1-1; D remains ambiguous. With 2 bases removed from V and 2 bases from J, the gap between germline ends came to 9 bases. The CDR3 contains 13 residues. Looked up from germline, CDR1 is GTSNPN and CDR2 is SVGIG (reference sequence). The CDR3 reads CAWSPSFNTEAFF. CDR3 nucleotides: TGTGCCTGGAGTCCCAGTTTCAACACTGAAGCTTTCTTT.

The chain uses TRBV18 and TRBJ2-4, with TRBD1 matching over 9 bases. The CDR3 totals 16 residues. Germline-derived CDR1 and CDR2 are KGHSH and LQKENI. Germline trimming cut 3 bases from V and 3 bases from J; bases unmatched to any gene: 6. CDR3 nucleotide sequence: TGTGCCAGCTCACCCCGACAGGGGGGAGGCAAAAACATTCAGTACTTC. It yields the protein CASSPRQGGGKNIQYF. The variable domain in full, completed from reference TRBV18 and TRBJ2-4, reads NAGVMQNPRHLVRRRGQEARLRCSPMKGHSHVYWYRQLPEEGLKFMVYLQKENIIDESGMPKERFSAEFPKEGPSILRIQQVVRGDSAAYFCASSPRQGGGKNIQYFGAGTRLSVL.